The TCR beta chain under discussion was sequenced for a study of metastatic and nonmetastatic thyroid tumors. Study summary: Malignant and benign thyroid patients had repertoires compared in peripheral blood and tumor or nodule tissue.

TCRdb re-analyzed the PCR reads through MiXCR. Of some 23,000 clones detected, about 13% appear once; the ten largest clones hold about a sixth. The germline gives CDR1 ENHRY, CDR2 SYGVKD. Trimming removed 0 bases from V and 4 bases from J, with 7 bases in between. The CDR3 consists of 14 residues. This clone came up many times. Nobody among the patients had been given any treatment before thyroid surgery. The sequence came from a female donor with papillary thyroid cancer or a benign thyroid nodule (not recorded which). Some clones in this sample may be carry-over from other donors' samples. The sample taken for sequencing was blood. The V call is TRBV10-3, the J call TRBJ1-5, with no clear D. CDR3 DNA: TGTGCCATCAGTGAGTCCCCAGCAAATCAGCCCCAGCATTTT. Its translation is CAISESPANQPQHF.